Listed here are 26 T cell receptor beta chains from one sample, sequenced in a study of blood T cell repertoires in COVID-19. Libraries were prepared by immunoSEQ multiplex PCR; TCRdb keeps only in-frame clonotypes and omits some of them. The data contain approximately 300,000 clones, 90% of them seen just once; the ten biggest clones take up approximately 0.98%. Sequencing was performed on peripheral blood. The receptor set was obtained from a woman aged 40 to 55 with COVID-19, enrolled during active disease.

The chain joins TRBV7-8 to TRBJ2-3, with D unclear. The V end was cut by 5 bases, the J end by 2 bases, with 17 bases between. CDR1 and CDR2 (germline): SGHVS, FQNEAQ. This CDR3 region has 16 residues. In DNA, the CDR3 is TGTGCCAGCAGCCCTTCGGAGTACTCAATCACAGATACGCAGTATTTT. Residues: CASSPSEYSITDTQYF.

In nucleotides, the CDR3 is TGTGCCAGCAGACTTCCCCCTCCGACCGAGGATACCCAGTACTTC. Its protein product is CASRLPPPTEDTQYF. The V gene is TRBV7-6, the J gene TRBJ2-5, with no clear D. Trimming left V 6 bases short and J 8 bases short, with 22 bases between. Germline loops: CDR1 SGHVS, CDR2 FNYEAQ. The length of the CDR3 is 15 residues.

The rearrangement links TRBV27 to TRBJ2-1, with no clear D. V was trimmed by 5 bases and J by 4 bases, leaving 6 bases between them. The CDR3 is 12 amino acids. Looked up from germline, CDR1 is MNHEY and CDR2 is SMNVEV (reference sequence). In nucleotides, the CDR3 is TGTGCCAGCAGTCACGGTTACAATGAGCAGTTCTTC. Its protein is CASSHGYNEQFF.

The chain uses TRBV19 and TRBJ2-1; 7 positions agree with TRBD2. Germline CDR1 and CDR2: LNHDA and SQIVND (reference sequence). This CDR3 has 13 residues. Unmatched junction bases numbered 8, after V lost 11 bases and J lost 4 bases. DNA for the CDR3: TGTGCCCGCGTGACTAGCACTTACAATGAGCAGTTCTTC. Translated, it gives CARVTSTYNEQFF.

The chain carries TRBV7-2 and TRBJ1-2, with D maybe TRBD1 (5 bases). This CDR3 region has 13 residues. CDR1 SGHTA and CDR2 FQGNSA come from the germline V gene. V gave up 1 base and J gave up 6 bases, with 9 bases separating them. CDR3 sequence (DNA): TGTGCCAGCAGCTTAGACCCAGGGAATGGCTACACCTTC. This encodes CASSLDPGNGYTF.

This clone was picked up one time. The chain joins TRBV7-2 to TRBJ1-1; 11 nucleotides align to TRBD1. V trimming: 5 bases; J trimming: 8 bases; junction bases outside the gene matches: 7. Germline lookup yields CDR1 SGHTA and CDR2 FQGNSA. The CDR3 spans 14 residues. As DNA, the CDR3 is TGTGCCAGCAGCCACGGACAGGGGGCCCAAGAAGCTTTCTTT. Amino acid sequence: CASSHGQGAQEAFF.

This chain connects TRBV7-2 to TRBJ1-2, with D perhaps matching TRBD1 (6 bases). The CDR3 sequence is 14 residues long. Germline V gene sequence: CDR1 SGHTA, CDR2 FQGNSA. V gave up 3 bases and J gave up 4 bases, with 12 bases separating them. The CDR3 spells CASSLRGQPYGYTF. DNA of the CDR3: TGTGCCAGCAGCTTGCGCGGACAGCCCTATGGCTACACCTTC.

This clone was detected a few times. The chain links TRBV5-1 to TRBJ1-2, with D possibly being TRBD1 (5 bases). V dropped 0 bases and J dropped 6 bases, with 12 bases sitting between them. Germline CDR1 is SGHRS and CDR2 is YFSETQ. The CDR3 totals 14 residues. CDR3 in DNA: TGCGCCAGCAGCTTGGATCCGGGGGGAAATGGCTACACCTTC. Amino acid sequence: CASSLDPGGNGYTF.

CDR3 amino acids: CASSVQRAGGPYNEQFF. In DNA form, the CDR3 reads TGTGCCAGCAGCGTCCAACGGGCGGGAGGCCCATACAATGAGCAGTTCTTC. The chain joins TRBV9 to TRBJ2-1; 8 nucleotides line up with TRBD2. J gave up 4 bases and V 2 bases, and 11 bases lay outside the gene matches. Germline values: CDR1 SGDLS, CDR2 YYNGEE. The CDR3 is made up of 17 amino acids.

The CDR3 region has the DNA TGTGCCAGCAGCTTAGGGGCCGGGACTTACAATGAGCAGTTCTTC. This gives the protein CASSLGAGTYNEQFF. This rearrangement joins TRBV11-2 to TRBJ2-1; TRBD2 might be the D (6 bases). The CDR3 sequence is 15 residues long. Germline-derived CDR1 and CDR2 are SGHAT and FQNNGV. V was trimmed by 1 base and J by 4 bases, leaving 11 bases between them. The full variable domain, with the rest looked up from reference TRBV11-2 and TRBJ2-1, is EAGVAQSPRYKIIEKRQSVAFWCNPISGHATLYWYQQILGQGPKLLIQFQNNGVVDDSQLPKDRFSAERLKGVDSTLKIQPAKLEDSAVYLCASSLGAGTYNEQFFGPGTRLTVL.

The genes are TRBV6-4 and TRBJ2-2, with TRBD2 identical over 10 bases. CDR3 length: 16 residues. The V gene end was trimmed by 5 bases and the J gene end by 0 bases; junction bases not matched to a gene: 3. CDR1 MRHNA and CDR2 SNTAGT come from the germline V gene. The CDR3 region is CASSRTSGANTGELFF. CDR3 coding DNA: TGTGCCAGCAGTCGGACTAGCGGAGCGAACACCGGGGAGCTGTTTTTT.

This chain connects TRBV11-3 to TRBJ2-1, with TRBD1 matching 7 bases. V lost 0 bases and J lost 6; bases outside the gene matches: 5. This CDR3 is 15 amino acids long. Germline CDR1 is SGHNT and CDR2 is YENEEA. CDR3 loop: CASSLDRGQTNEQFF. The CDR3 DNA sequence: TGTGCCAGCAGCTTAGACAGGGGACAGACCAATGAGCAGTTCTTC.

CDR3 region: CASSFFSASGTGELFF. CDR3 bases: TGTGCCAGCAGCTTTTTTTCCGCCTCGGGCACCGGGGAGCTGTTTTTT. The chain joins TRBV7-2 to TRBJ2-2; D unresolved. The germline gives CDR1 SGHTA, CDR2 FQGNSA. This CDR3 spans 16 amino acids. Trimming cost V 3 bases and J 4 bases, with 15 bases left between them.

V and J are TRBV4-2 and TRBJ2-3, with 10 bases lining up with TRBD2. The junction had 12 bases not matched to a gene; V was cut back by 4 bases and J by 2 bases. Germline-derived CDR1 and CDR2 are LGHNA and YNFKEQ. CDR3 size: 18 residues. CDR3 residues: CASSRSISGGLLTDTQYF. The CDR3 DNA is TGTGCCAGCAGCCGTAGTATTAGCGGGGGGCTCCTCACAGATACGCAGTATTTT.

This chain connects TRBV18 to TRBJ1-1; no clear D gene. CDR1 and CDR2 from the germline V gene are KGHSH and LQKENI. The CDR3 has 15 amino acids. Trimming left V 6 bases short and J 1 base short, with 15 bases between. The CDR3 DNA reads TGTGCCAGCTCTGTTACCGGTCCGAAGAACACTGAAGCTTTCTTT. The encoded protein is CASSVTGPKNTEAFF.

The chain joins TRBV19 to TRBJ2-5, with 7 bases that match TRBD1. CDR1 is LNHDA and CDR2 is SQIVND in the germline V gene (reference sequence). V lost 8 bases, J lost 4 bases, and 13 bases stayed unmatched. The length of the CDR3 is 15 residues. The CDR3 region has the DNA TGTGCCAGTGATACCGGCGACAGGGCTTCAGAGACCCAGTACTTC. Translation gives CASDTGDRASETQYF.

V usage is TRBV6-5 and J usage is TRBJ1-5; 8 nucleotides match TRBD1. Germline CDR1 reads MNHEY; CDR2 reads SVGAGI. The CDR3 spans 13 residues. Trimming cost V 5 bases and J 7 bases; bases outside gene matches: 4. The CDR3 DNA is TGTGCCAGCAGTCCGGACAGGGTACAGCCCCAGCATTTT. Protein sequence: CASSPDRVQPQHF.

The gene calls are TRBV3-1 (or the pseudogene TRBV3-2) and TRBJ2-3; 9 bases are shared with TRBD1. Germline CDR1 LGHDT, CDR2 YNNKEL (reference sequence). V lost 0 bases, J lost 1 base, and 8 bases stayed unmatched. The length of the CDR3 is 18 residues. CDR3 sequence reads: CASSQDYRRDRGTDTQYF. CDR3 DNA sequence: TGTGCCAGCAGCCAAGACTACCGCCGGGACAGGGGCACAGATACGCAGTATTTT.

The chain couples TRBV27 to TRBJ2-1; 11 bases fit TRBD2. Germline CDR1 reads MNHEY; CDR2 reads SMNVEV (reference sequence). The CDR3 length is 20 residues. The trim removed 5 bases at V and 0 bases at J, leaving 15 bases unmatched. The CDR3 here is CASSPLVGTSGLSSYNEQFF. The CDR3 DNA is TGTGCCAGCAGTCCCCTTGTCGGGACTAGCGGTTTGAGCTCCTACAATGAGCAGTTCTTC.

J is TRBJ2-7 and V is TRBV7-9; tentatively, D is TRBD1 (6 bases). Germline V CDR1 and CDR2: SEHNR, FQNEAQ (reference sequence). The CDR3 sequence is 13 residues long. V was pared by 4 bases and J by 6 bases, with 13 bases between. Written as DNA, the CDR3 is TGTGCCAGCAGCTACTACACAGGGAGCGAGCAGTACTTC. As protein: CASSYYTGSEQYF.

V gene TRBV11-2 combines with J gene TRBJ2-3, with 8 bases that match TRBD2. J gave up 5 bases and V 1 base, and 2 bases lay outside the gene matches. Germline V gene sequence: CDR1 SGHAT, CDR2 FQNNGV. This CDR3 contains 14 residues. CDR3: CASSLVLAGDTQYF. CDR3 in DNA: TGTGCCAGCAGCTTAGTGCTAGCGGGAGATACGCAGTATTTT.

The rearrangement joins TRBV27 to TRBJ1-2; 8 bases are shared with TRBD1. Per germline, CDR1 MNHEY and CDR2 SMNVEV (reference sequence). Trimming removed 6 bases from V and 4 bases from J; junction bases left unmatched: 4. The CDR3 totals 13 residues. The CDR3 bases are TGTGCCAGCAGAGGACAGGGAGCCTATGGCTACACCTTC. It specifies CASRGQGAYGYTF.

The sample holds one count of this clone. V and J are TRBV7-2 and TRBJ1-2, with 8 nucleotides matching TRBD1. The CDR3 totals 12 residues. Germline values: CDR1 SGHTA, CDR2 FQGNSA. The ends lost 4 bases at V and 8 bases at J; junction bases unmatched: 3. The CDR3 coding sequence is TGTGCCAGCAGCTATCAGGGGGCAGGCTACACCTTC. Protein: CASSYQGAGYTF.

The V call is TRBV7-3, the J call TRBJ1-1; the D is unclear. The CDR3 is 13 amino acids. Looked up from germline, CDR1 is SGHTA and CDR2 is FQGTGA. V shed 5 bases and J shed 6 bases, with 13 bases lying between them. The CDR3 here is CASSPTPVSEAFF. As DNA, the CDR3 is TGTGCCAGCAGCCCCACCCCAGTCTCTGAAGCTTTCTTT. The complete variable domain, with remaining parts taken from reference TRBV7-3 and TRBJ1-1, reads GAGVSQTPSNKVTEKGKYVELRCDPISGHTALYWYRQSLGQGPEFLIYFQGTGAADDSGLPNDRFFAVRPEGSVSTLKIQRTERGDSAVYLCASSPTPVSEAFFGQGTRLTVV.

The CDR3 reads CASSSGLNYGYTF. In nucleotides, the CDR3 is TGTGCCAGTAGTTCCGGACTTAACTATGGCTACACCTTC. V is TRBV19 and J is TRBJ1-2; no clear D. The CDR3 covers 13 residues. Germline loops: CDR1 LNHDA, CDR2 SQIVND (reference sequence). Trimming stripped 5 bases from V and 1 base from J, with 8 bases between.

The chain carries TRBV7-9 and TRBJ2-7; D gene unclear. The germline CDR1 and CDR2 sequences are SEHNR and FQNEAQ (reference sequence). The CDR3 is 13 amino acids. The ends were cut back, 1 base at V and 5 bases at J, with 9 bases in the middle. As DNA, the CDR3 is TGTGCCAGCAGCTTAGGAATTCAGGACGAGCAGTACTTC. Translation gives CASSLGIQDEQYF.